Listed below are T cell receptor beta chains from one sample, sequenced in a study of OX40 agonist ivuxolimab in advanced cancers. Sequencing used immunoSEQ multiplex PCR; TCRdb keeps in-frame clones, though not all of them. The table lists more than 70,000 clones, 84% of them singletons, with about 0.4% in the top ten. The sample consisted of CD4+ or CD8+ T cells sorted from blood, taken in a trial of the OX40 agonist ivuxolimab. Every receptor here comes from an adult with an advanced solid tumor such as melanoma, head and neck, liver or kidney cancer. The CDR3 runs from the conserved cysteine through the conserved F or W. D genes are given only for firm matches. Clone size is given for some rows only: seen once, a few or many times, or a class if the clone is expanded.

>once|TRBV7-6|.|TRBJ1-4
CASSLVRGLTNEKLFF
TGTGCCAGCAGCTTAGTTAGGGGCCTAACTAATGAAAAACTGTTTTTT
>.|TRBV4-1|.|TRBJ2-5
CASSQFIGETQYF
TGCGCCAGCAGCCAATTTATCGGAGAGACCCAGTACTTC
>.|TRBV18|.|TRBJ2-1
CASSPRLGTPDNEQFF
TGTGCCAGCTCACCACGTCTAGGCACCCCGGACAATGAGCAGTTCTTC
>.|TRBV7-2|TRBD1|TRBJ1-3
CASSFGGTGLNTIYF
TGTGCCAGCAGCTTCGGTGGGACAGGGCTAAACACCATATATTTT
>.|TRBV7-8|.|TRBJ2-3
CASTPGSGSDTQYF
TGTGCCAGCACCCCCGGTAGCGGCTCAGATACGCAGTATTTT
>.|TRBV5-1|.|TRBJ2-7
CASSSSYEQYF
TGCGCCAGCAGCAGCTCCTACGAGCAGTACTTC
>.|TRBV6-5|.|TRBJ1-1
CASSYPGPGGLTEAFF
TGTGCCAGCAGTTACCCCGGGCCCGGCGGGCTCACTGAAGCTTTCTTT
>.|TRBV27|.|TRBJ2-7
CASSLSSGNPQYF
TGTGCCAGCAGTTTATCGTCCGGGAACCCCCAGTACTTC
>.|TRBV6-1|TRBD1|TRBJ2-3
CASMWTGGTDTQYF
TGTGCCAGCATGTGGACAGGGGGCACAGATACGCAGTATTTT
>.|TRBV6-5|.|TRBJ1-5
CASSYSGGVQPQHF
TGTGCCAGCAGTTACTCAGGGGGGGTTCAGCCCCAGCATTTT
>once|TRBV2|TRBD2|TRBJ2-5
CASRGLAGGMAQYF
TGTGCCAGCAGGGGACTAGCGGGGGGGATGGCCCAGTACTTC
>few|TRBV28|TRBD2|TRBJ2-1
CASTSGLAGGHQFF
TGTGCCAGCACCAGCGGACTAGCGGGAGGACACCAGTTCTTC
>.|TRBV14|TRBD1|TRBJ1-5
CASSHCTGQKTYSNQPQHF
TGTGCCAGCAGCCACTGTACGGGACAGAAAACCTATAGCAATCAGCCCCAGCATTTT
>once|TRBV7-2|.|TRBJ2-3
CASSLGGVTDTQYF
TGTGCCAGCAGCTTAGGTGGGGTGACAGATACGCAGTATTTT
>few|TRBV19|.|TRBJ1-2
CASERGGGDGYTF
TGTGCCAGTGAGCGGGGAGGGGGAGATGGCTACACCTTC
>.|TRBV5-6|.|TRBJ1-1
CASSLRGGGRRTEAFF
TGTGCCAGCAGCCTGCGGGGAGGGGGGAGGAGGACTGAAGCTTTCTTT
>once|TRBV7-3|.|TRBJ2-3
CASSLRRGSSDTQYF
TGTGCCAGCAGCTTAAGAAGGGGCTCCTCAGATACGCAGTATTTT
>.|TRBV2|.|TRBJ2-3
CASSEGGGHTDTQYF
TGTGCCAGCAGTGAAGGGGGGGGGCACACAGATACGCAGTATTTT
>.|TRBV5-1|TRBD1|TRBJ2-7
CASTLLRTGVYEQYF
TGCGCCAGCACTCTACTGAGGACAGGGGTATACGAGCAGTACTTC
>.|TRBV7-8|.|TRBJ2-3
CASSSQRLSDTQYF
TGTGCCAGCAGCTCTCAGAGACTGAGCGATACGCAGTATTTT
>once|TRBV7-2|.|TRBJ1-5
CASSQNSYQPQHF
TGTGCCAGCAGCCAAAACAGTTATCAGCCCCAGCATTTT
>.|TRBV6-6|.|TRBJ1-1
CASGEGTEAFF
TGTGCCAGCGGGGAAGGCACTGAAGCTTTCTTT